This TCR beta chain was profiled in a study of blood T cell repertoires in COVID-19. Using immunoSEQ multiplex PCR, the repertoire was profiled, and TCRdb retains in-frame clones only, with some absent. The sample comprises 200,000 or so clones, 85% to 90% of which are singletons, and about 3% rests with the top ten. Looked up from germline, CDR1 is MNHNS and CDR2 is SASEGT. This CDR3 is 16 amino acids long. J gave up 2 bases and V 1 base, and 3 bases lay outside the gene matches. This clone has a single count. The chain combines TRBV6-1 with TRBJ2-7; TRBD2 matches at 12 bases. The TCR sequence derives from a woman under 30 in a cohort exposed to, infected with or recovered from COVID-19 (not recorded which). The specimen sequenced was PBMCs or T cells enriched from blood (not recorded which). The CDR3 region has the DNA TGTGCCAGCAGTGAAGGACTAGCGGGGGCCCCCTACGAGCAGTACTTC. Translated, it gives CASSEGLAGAPYEQYF.